The sequence of this TCR beta chain was determined in a study of cytomegalovirus exposure and HLA in healthy donors (dated by TCRdb to about 2017). As for the study more broadly: In an earlier analysis of several hundred of the donors, around 290 Gb of sequence data and 95 million to 130 million unique TCR beta sequences from 150 million to 200 million T cells were reported. An early release covering over 500 HLA-typed donors comprised approximately 290 gigabases of sequencing data and 85 million to 100 million unique TCR sequences. Among the roughly 400 genotyped donors, about 85% belonged to the genetic ancestry cluster associated with self-reported Caucasian donors. The aim of the study was to test whether cataloging public T cell receptors could identify signatures of past pathogen exposure. The study used immunosequencing to profile the T cell repertoires of several hundred subjects and linked those repertoires to cytomegalovirus serostatus. Along with the roughly 700-subject first cohort, a separate validation cohort of over a hundred different subjects was used. The study combined high-throughput TCR immunosequencing, statistical association of individual TCRs with disease status, and machine learning to predict cytomegalovirus infection status. In a later analysis, previously published TCR beta repertoires from more than 500 donors were re-analyzed and high-resolution HLA genotyping was added so that TCR occurrence patterns could be studied. Rather than using new phenotypic data, the later analysis identified candidate immune exposures from TCR beta sequences and from how often those sequences occurred across donors. In an earlier analysis of roughly 580 of the donors, high-throughput TCR beta sequencing was used to judge whether each TCR beta V gene segment behaved as functional or pseudogenic. Donor age, sex, ethnicity and CMV serostatus were compiled together with the repertoire data. In a later genetic analysis, genome-wide SNP genotypes for about three fifths of the roughly 670 donors were used, and that subset was treated as a discovery cohort. All discovery cohort repertoires had been generated using a single sequencing platform. HLA typing included class I and class II loci at four-digit resolution. Typing coverage differed by locus: A, B, C, DRB1 and DQB1 were typed in about 629-640 donors, DQA1 in approximately 520, DPA1 in nearly 610, and DPB1 in roughly 450. Four or five DR-DQ haplotypes were handled as single units for association and clustering because linkage in the cohort was strong. Across around 400 genotyped donors of the cohort, an average of roughly 200,000 unique TCR beta nucleotide sequences per donor were sequenced, and approximately 17% of those sequences were non-productive.

Measured from the cysteine to the phenylalanine, the CDR3 is 18 residues long. The read is trimmed to its CDR3 DNA, 54 bases read in frame from base 1. For CDR1 and CDR2, the germline V gene lists SGHDN and FVKESK. The cohort was made up of hundreds of healthy bone marrow donors. At the time of sampling, every cohort member was nominally healthy, though immune exposures that went unrecorded were likely present. The donor was CMV seropositive and was included in the group of 300 or so seropositive cohort members. Every donor gave a peripheral blood sample, and the peripheral blood mononuclear cells from that sample were used for TCR beta sequencing. The Qiagen DNeasy Blood Extraction Kit was used to extract genomic DNA from the blood cell samples. The study at large found these results: CMV serostatus was the only immune exposure information available for the cohort. Because counts were too low, 15 to 20 rarely observed V segments, including chromosome 9 orphons, were excluded from the earlier analysis of several hundred of the donors. Compared with equally common non-associated chains, HLA-associated TCR beta chains in a later analysis were more clonally expanded and had lower generation probabilities. Because HLA typing was missing for some donors at each locus, association tests included only the typed subset. Linkage disequilibrium might explain the correlated functional status among segregating V segments, but an unknown experimental factor could not be ruled out. According to a later analysis, TCR association rates differed among HLA loci, with DRB1 alleles showing the most associated TCRs and HLA-C alleles showing the fewest. In this cohort, only TCR beta chains were sequenced, and detectable features were limited by the absence of alpha or paired-chain data. In a later analysis, most CMV-associated TCR beta chains were found to appear HLA-restricted, with HLA associations seemingly driven largely by CMV exposure. Compared with the roughly 670-donor mean, donors in an Asian-associated ancestry cluster had fewer N-insertions in productive TCRs, according to a later genetic analysis. A few of the identified cytomegalovirus-associated TCR beta chains were confirmed in vitro to be specific for cytomegalovirus antigens. The authors suggested that the approach could potentially be extended to other disease states and immunological phenotypes. Some IMGT-functional V segments, including TRBV6-2 and TRBV6-3, could not be told apart with the 87-base-pair reads, so those segments were excluded. Assigning TCR associations to individual alleles was difficult when HLA alleles, especially DR and DQ, strongly co-occurred. The classifier was reported to diagnose cytomegalovirus status with high specificity and sensitivity in both the original cohort and the validation cohort. According to a later analysis, parvovirus B19, influenza, CMV and Epstein-Barr virus appeared linked to several top co-occurrence clusters. In a later analysis, 15,000 to 20,000 TCR beta sequences were associated with specific HLA alleles at a false discovery rate of 0.05. Presence/absence analyses assumed roughly uniform sequencing depth across donors, an assumption that may not hold. A cluster of highly shared sequence variants was judged likely to be a technical artifact of the sequencing pipeline. In a later genetic analysis, a missense DCLRE1C variant was associated with V-gene and J-gene trimming of TCR beta chains, and the association was replicated in an independent cohort. An earlier analysis of around 540 of the donors showed that most TCR beta V segments appeared in productive rearrangements either about 90% or about 30% of the time, which broadly matched IMGT annotations. A further reported finding was that TCR beta sequences accurately predicted the HLA-A and HLA-B alleles for most subjects in the first cohort. Most TCR sequences were observed very rarely across donors, whereas some public TCRs were present in many individuals. A total of 150 to 200 TCR beta chains were listed by the study as associated with cytomegalovirus.

To prepare the library, the immunoSEQ multiplex PCR assay was applied. For the multiplex PCR, a mixture combining 60 forward primers for TCR Vbeta segments and 13 reverse primers for TCR Jbeta segments was used. Amplification of the CDR3 region of rearranged TCR beta genes was performed with a multiplex PCR assay on genomic DNA. The Illumina HiSeq System was used to sequence the amplified TCR beta libraries as 87-base-pair reads. In the authors' own workflow: Across the 640 or so repertoires, a later analysis counted roughly 77 million unique TCR beta chains, some 11 million of which were shared by at least two donors. Raw reads were error-corrected and collapsed into unique sequences by a nearest-neighbor algorithm in which closely related sequences were merged to remove PCR and sequencing errors. V, D and J gene segments were assigned by aligning CDR3 sequences to IMGT reference sequences. For a sequence to be retained, at least a six-nucleotide match to both a V gene segment and a J gene segment was required. A rearrangement was called productive if the CDR3 had no stop codons and remained in frame with V and J, and every other rearrangement was called non-productive. CDR3 was defined by IMGT convention, running from the second conserved V-encoded cysteine to the conserved J-encoded phenylalanine. The earlier analysis of about 500 of the donors excluded sequences that lacked an unambiguous match to a single V gene segment. In an earlier analysis of 587 of the donors, a V segment was called functional when productive rearrangements were above 56.7%, and segregating when the standard deviation between donors exceeded 5%. To diagnose cytomegalovirus status from the catalog of TCR beta chain sequences, a statistical classification framework was built. A later analysis assigned V and J genes by comparing TCR nucleotide sequences with IMGT/GENE-DB human TR gene sequences. The TCRdist pipeline was used in a later analysis to assign CDR3 sequences and most-parsimonious VDJ recombination scenarios. A later analysis defined each TCR beta chain by its CDR3 amino acid sequence plus V-gene family, and excluded reads lacking a unique V-gene family. In a later analysis, approximately 640 highly shared, low-generation-probability nucleotide sequences were removed to address suspected cross-contamination and a sequencing artifact. In a later analysis, a clonal expansion index was calculated for each public chain from normalized within-repertoire ranks of inferred template counts. Generation probabilities in a later analysis came from a VDJ recombination model fitted to out-of-frame rearrangements, and those results were checked against IGoR. Hypergeometric tests were used in a later analysis to score TCR-TCR, TCR-HLA and TCR-CMV co-occurrence, with a repertoire-size bias correction applied to the TCR pairs. To estimate false discovery rates, a later analysis permuted the HLA or CMV assignments 20 times. In a later analysis, co-occurring TCRs were grouped using DBSCAN, with TCRdist sequence similarity added in when clustering inside HLA-allele-positive subsets. Repertoires with fewer than 30,000 or more than 120,000 public chains, plus five repertoires with anomalous nucleotide sharing, were excluded from co-occurrence clustering. TCRdb stores this immuneACCESS table with in-frame sequences only. Part of the clones is absent; in the studies checked, under half of the shortfall reflects unresolved V genes, and no reason is known for the rest. V, J and clone size reflect that table, while D and trimming were determined from the DNA. The sample contains 200,000 to 300,000 clones, 80% to 90% of them found a single time. The ten largest clones add up to 2% to 2.5% of the sample.

Points on this clone: This receptor's antigen is unknown. The junction and the germline gene differ at one end; a read error may be behind it.

Rearrangement joined TRBV14 to TRBJ2-6, with 8 central nucleotides matching TRBD1. The source material was PBMCs. The TCR originated in a woman between 35 and 50 years old in good health and CMV-seropositive. CDR3 protein: CASSPPGTGLSGANGLTF. The nucleotides are TGTGCCAGCAGCCCACCTGGGACAGGACTCTCTGGGGCCAACGGCCTGACTTTC.